This is a list of T cell receptor beta chains from one sample in a study of beta chain features in type 1 diabetes. The method was immunoSEQ multiplex PCR; TCRdb's version includes in-frame clones alone and lacks a portion of them. The sample shows about 170,000 clones, around 8% of them seen only once. Material: central memory CD4+ T cells from blood. The source of these receptors is a middle-aged woman with type 1 diabetes. The CDR3 runs from the conserved cysteine through the conserved F or W. The D gene is left open where the match is weak. Where a row states a size, it is once, few, many or the class of an expanded clone; other rows omit it.

j_gene: TRBJ2-1; v_gene: TRBV7-9; d_gene: .; abundance: .; CDR3aa: CASSFWGPVNNEQFF; CDR3nt: TGTGCCAGCAGCTTCTGGGGGCCGGTGAACAATGAGCAGTTCTTC
j_gene: TRBJ1-1; v_gene: TRBV4-1; d_gene: .; abundance: few; CDR3aa: CASSYTSSGDTEAFF; CDR3nt: TGCGCCAGCAGTTACACTAGCAGCGGGGACACTGAAGCTTTCTTT
j_gene: TRBJ1-4; v_gene: TRBV19; d_gene: TRBD1; abundance: .; CDR3aa: CASSIEGQSQLVKKLFF; CDR3nt: TGTGCCAGTAGTATAGAGGGACAGTCGCAACTTGTGAAAAAACTGTTTTTT
j_gene: TRBJ1-4; v_gene: TRBV9; d_gene: TRBD1; abundance: few; CDR3aa: CASSGQGTGEKLFF; CDR3nt: TGTGCCAGCAGCGGACAGGGGACGGGTGAAAAACTGTTTTTT
j_gene: TRBJ2-2; v_gene: TRBV9; d_gene: .; abundance: many; CDR3aa: CASSLGWNTGELFF; CDR3nt: TGTGCCAGCAGCCTCGGGTGGAACACCGGGGAGCTGTTTTTT
j_gene: TRBJ1-5; v_gene: TRBV4-2; d_gene: TRBD1; abundance: many; CDR3aa: CASSQASGQGAGQPQHF; CDR3nt: TGTGCCAGCAGCCAAGCCTCGGGACAGGGGGCCGGTCAGCCCCAGCATTTT
j_gene: TRBJ2-1; v_gene: TRBV5-1; d_gene: .; abundance: .; CDR3aa: CASSLTGNYNEQFF; CDR3nt: TGCGCCAGCAGCTTGACCGGGAACTACAATGAGCAGTTCTTC
j_gene: TRBJ2-3; v_gene: TRBV2; d_gene: TRBD2; abundance: .; CDR3aa: CASSLKREAPAGTQYF; CDR3nt: TGTGCCAGCAGCCTTAAGCGGGAGGCCCCCGCGGGTACGCAGTATTTT
j_gene: TRBJ2-6; v_gene: TRBV28; d_gene: .; abundance: .; CDR3aa: CASSLPLRAGANVLTF; CDR3nt: TGTGCCAGCAGTTTACCCCTCAGGGCTGGGGCCAACGTCCTGACTTTC
j_gene: TRBJ2-7; v_gene: TRBV28; d_gene: .; abundance: .; CDR3aa: CASSLGGQRPDEQYF; CDR3nt: TGTGCCAGCAGTTTAGGAGGCCAGAGGCCCGACGAGCAGTACTTC
j_gene: TRBJ2-7; v_gene: TRBV10-3; d_gene: TRBD1; abundance: few; CDR3aa: CAISGGPGQAYEQYF; CDR3nt: TGTGCCATCAGTGGGGGTCCGGGACAGGCCTACGAGCAGTACTTC
j_gene: TRBJ2-7; v_gene: TRBV7-9; d_gene: TRBD2; abundance: .; CDR3aa: CASTVAGVSYEQYF; CDR3nt: TGTGCCAGCACAGTAGCGGGGGTTTCCTACGAGCAGTACTTC
j_gene: TRBJ2-7; v_gene: TRBV7-9; d_gene: .; abundance: .; CDR3aa: CASSVSSYEQYF; CDR3nt: TGTGCCAGCAGCGTCAGCTCCTACGAGCAGTACTTC
j_gene: TRBJ2-3; v_gene: TRBV5-1; d_gene: .; abundance: .; CDR3aa: CASSQDRMQGDTQYF; CDR3nt: TGCGCCAGCAGCCAAGACAGGATGCAGGGAGATACGCAGTATTTT
j_gene: TRBJ1-3; v_gene: TRBV30; d_gene: .; abundance: few; CDR3aa: CAWRWGESSGNTIYF; CDR3nt: TGTGCCTGGAGATGGGGGGAATCATCAGGAAACACCATATATTTT
j_gene: TRBJ1-1; v_gene: TRBV10-3; d_gene: .; abundance: .; CDR3aa: CAISEFDGSTEAFF; CDR3nt: TGTGCCATCAGTGAGTTTGACGGGAGCACTGAAGCTTTCTTT
j_gene: TRBJ2-1; v_gene: TRBV6-6; d_gene: .; abundance: .; CDR3aa: CASSSRGLTSYNEQFF; CDR3nt: TGTGCCAGCAGTAGTCGGGGACTTACCTCCTACAATGAGCAGTTCTTC
j_gene: TRBJ1-6; v_gene: TRBV7-9; d_gene: .; abundance: many; CDR3aa: CASSPRAGGDSPLHF; CDR3nt: TGTGCCAGCAGCCCCAGGGCGGGGGGCGATTCACCCCTCCACTTT
j_gene: TRBJ2-3; v_gene: TRBV28; d_gene: .; abundance: few; CDR3aa: CASIPGGSTDTQYF; CDR3nt: TGTGCCAGCATCCCAGGAGGCAGCACAGATACGCAGTATTTT
j_gene: TRBJ2-7; v_gene: TRBV6-1; d_gene: .; abundance: .; CDR3aa: CASSEQGGEQYF; CDR3nt: TGTGCCAGCAGTGAACAGGGCGGCGAGCAGTACTTC
j_gene: TRBJ2-3; v_gene: TRBV7-9; d_gene: .; abundance: .; CDR3aa: CASRPPGDTQYF; CDR3nt: TGTGCCAGCAGGCCGCCGGGGGATACGCAGTATTTT
j_gene: TRBJ1-1; v_gene: TRBV19; d_gene: .; abundance: .; CDR3aa: CASSIGQTNTEAFF; CDR3nt: TGTGCCAGTAGTATAGGACAGACTAACACTGAAGCTTTCTTT
j_gene: TRBJ2-1; v_gene: TRBV4-3; d_gene: .; abundance: few; CDR3aa: CASSHGWQGTYNEQFF; CDR3nt: TGCGCCAGCAGCCATGGATGGCAGGGAACCTACAATGAGCAGTTCTTC
j_gene: TRBJ2-7; v_gene: TRBV7-2; d_gene: .; abundance: .; CDR3aa: CASSLDRSYEQYF; CDR3nt: TGTGCCAGCAGTCTTGACCGGAGCTACGAGCAGTACTTC
j_gene: TRBJ2-7; v_gene: TRBV5-6; d_gene: TRBD2; abundance: .; CDR3aa: CASSRGTTSYEQYF; CDR3nt: TGTGCCAGCAGCCGGGGGACTACCTCCTACGAGCAGTACTTC